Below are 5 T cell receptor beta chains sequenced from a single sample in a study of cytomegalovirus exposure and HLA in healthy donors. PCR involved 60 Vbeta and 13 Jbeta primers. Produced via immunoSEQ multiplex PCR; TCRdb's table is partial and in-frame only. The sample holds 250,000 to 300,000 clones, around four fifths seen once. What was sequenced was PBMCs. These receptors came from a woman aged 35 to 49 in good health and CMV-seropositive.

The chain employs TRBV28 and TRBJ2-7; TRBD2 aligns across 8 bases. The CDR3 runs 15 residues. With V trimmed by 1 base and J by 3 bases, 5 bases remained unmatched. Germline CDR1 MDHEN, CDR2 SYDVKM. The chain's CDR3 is CASSLFREGLYEQYF. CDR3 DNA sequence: TGTGCCAGCAGTTTATTTCGGGAGGGCCTCTACGAGCAGTACTTC.

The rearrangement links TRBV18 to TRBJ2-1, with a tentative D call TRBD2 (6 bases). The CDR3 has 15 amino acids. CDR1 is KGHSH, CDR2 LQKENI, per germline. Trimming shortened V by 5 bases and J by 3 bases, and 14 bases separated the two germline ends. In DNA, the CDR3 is TGTGCCAGCTCAGCGATGGCGGGGAACTACAATGAGCAGTTCTTC. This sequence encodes CASSAMAGNYNEQFF.

This CDR3 is CASRASVRGGEQFF. The CDR3 DNA is TGTGCCAGCAGGGCTAGCGTGAGGGGCGGTGAGCAGTTCTTC. The chain links TRBV2 to TRBJ2-1; D might be TRBD2 (6 bases). The CDR3 extends over 14 amino acids. Germline lookup yields CDR1 SNHLY and CDR2 FYNNEI. V lost 6 bases and J 9 bases, leaving 18 bases between the germline ends.

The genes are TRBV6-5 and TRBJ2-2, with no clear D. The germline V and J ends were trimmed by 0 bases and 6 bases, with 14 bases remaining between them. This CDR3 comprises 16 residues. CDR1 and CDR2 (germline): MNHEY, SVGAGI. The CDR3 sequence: CASSYSVAPQAGELFF. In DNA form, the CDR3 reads TGTGCCAGCAGTTACTCGGTGGCCCCCCAAGCCGGGGAGCTGTTTTTT.

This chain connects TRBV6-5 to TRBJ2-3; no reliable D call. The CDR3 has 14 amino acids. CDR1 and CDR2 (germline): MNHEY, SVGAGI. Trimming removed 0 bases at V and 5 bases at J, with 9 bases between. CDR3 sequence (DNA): TGTGCCAGCAGTTACTCGAGTCTTAGAGATACGCAGTATTTT. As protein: CASSYSSLRDTQYF.